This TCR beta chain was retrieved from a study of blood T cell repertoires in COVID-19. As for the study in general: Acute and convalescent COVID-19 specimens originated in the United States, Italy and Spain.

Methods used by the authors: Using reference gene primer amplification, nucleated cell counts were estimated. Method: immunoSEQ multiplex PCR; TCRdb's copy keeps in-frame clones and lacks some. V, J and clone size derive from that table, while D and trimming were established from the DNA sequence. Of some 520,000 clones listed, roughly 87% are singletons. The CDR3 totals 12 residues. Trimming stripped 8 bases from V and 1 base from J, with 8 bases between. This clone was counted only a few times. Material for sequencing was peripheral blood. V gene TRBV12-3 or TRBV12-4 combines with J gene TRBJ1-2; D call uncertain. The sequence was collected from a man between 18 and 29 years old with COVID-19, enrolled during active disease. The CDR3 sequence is CASESINYGYTF. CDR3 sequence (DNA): TGTGCCAGCGAGTCAATTAACTATGGCTACACCTTC.